This paragraph reports one T cell receptor beta chain. How the authors handled the data: Reference gene primer amplification yielded estimated nucleated cell counts. Libraries were prepared by immunoSEQ multiplex PCR; TCRdb keeps only in-frame clonotypes and omits some of them. D and trimming were read from the DNA, whereas the V and J calls and clone size are those reported in that table. This table has about 240,000 clones, 88% appearing once. The entry originates in a study of blood T cell repertoires in COVID-19. Study-level information: Samples of COVID-19 (acute and convalescent) were obtained from the United States, Italy and Spain.

CDR1 and CDR2 (germline): MNHEY, SVGAGI. The CDR3 sequence is 16 residues long. The V end was cut by 0 bases, the J end by 2 bases, with 12 bases between. The source of this sequence is a woman aged 30 to 39 with acute or convalescent COVID-19. Sequenced sample: peripheral blood. The V call is TRBV6-5, the J call TRBJ2-3; tentatively, D is TRBD2 (5 bases). In DNA, the CDR3 is TGTGCCAGCAGTTACTCAGGGAGTGGTGCCACAGATACGCAGTATTTT. Translating it yields CASSYSGSGATDTQYF.